The sequence of this T cell receptor beta chain was determined in a study of control samples from healthy donors and cancer patients. The length of the CDR3 is 14 residues. Germline V CDR1 and CDR2: LGHDT, YNNKEL (reference sequence). Sequencing was performed with immunoSEQ multiplex PCR; in TCRdb, only in-frame clones are kept and a portion is missing. Here the sample spans 70,000 to 85,000 clones, 75% to 85% being singletons. As for this clone: A junction boundary mismatches the germline segment, possibly from a read error.

The receptor comes from a man between 60 and 75 years old with head and neck cancer. Sequenced sample: PBMCs. This rearrangement joins TRBV3-1 (or the pseudogene TRBV3-2) to TRBJ1-4, with D tentatively TRBD1 (5 bases). DNA for the CDR3: TGTGCCAGCAGTCAAGACGGGGGACTCGAAAAACTGTTTTTT. Translated: CASSQDGGLEKLFF.